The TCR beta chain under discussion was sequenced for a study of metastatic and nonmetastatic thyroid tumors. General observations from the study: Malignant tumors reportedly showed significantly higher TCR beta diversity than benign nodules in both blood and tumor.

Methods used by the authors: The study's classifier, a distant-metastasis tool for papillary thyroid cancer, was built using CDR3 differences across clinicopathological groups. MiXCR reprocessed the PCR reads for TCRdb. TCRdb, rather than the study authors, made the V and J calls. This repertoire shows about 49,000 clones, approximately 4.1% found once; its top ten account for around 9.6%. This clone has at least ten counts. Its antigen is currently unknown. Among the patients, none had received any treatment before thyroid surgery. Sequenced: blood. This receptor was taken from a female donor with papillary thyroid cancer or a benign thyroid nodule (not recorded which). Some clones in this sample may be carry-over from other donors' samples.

CDR3 protein: CSASATGTPQHF. In DNA form, the CDR3 reads TGCAGTGCCTCCGCCACGGGGACGCCCCAGCATTTT. This chain connects TRBV20-1 to TRBJ1-5; TRBD1 might be the D (5 bases). This CDR3 is 12 amino acids long. Between the trimmed V and J ends, which lost 6 bases and 9 bases, there was a span of 15 bases. The germline V gene encodes CDR1 DFQATT and CDR2 SNEGSKA (reference sequence).